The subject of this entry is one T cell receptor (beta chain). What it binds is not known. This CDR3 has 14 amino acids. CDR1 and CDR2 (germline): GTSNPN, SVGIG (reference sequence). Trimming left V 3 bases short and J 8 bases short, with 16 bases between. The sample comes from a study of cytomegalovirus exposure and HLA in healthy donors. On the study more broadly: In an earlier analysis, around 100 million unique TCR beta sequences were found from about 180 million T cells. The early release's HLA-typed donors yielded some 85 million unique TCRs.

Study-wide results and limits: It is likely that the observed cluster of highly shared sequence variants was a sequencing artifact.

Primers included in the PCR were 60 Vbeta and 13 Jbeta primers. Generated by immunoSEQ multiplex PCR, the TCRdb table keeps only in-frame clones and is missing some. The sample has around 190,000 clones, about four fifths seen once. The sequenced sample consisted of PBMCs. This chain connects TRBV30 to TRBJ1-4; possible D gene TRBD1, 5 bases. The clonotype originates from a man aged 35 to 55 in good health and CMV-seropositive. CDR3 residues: CAWRDGQGLEKLFF. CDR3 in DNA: TGTGCCTGGAGAGACGGGCAGGGTTTGGAAAAACTGTTTTTT.